Below are 28 T cell receptor beta chains sequenced from a single sample in a study of CD8+ T cells in alopecia areata. The treatment was: oral pan-JAK inhibitor, 5-10 mg twice daily. Sequencing used cDNA as its template, made by extracting RNA and reverse transcribing it. Here immunoSEQ multiplex PCR was the method, and the copy in TCRdb shows in-frame clones only, minus some. Among about 190,000 clones, roughly three fifths were seen once, and the ten largest hold roughly 12%. The material sequenced was CD8+ T cells sorted from blood, taken at week 24, from a patient treated with tofacitinib. The receptors derive from a human donor with alopecia areata.

CDR3 in DNA: TGTGCCAGCAATACCGGAGAGACCCAGTACTTC. It codes for CASNTGETQYF. The rearrangement uses TRBV6-5 and TRBJ2-5; D ambiguous. Germline CDR1 reads MNHEY; CDR2 reads SVGAGI. The CDR3 length is 11 residues. The V end was cut by 7 bases, the J end by 4 bases, with 7 bases between.

This clone was counted between two and nine times. This sequence joins TRBV5-6 and TRBJ1-2, with 7 bases that match TRBD1. The CDR3 extends over 15 amino acids. V dropped 0 bases and J dropped 7; count of bases not matched to a gene: 9. Germline V gene data show CDR1 as SGHDT and CDR2 as YYEEEE. The CDR3 region is CASSLGVTGASGYTF. The DNA of the CDR3 is TGTGCCAGCAGCTTGGGGGTTACAGGGGCGTCTGGCTACACCTTC.

The gene calls are TRBV6-5 and TRBJ1-5; no reliable D call. The V and J ends lost 0 bases and 2 bases respectively, with 8 bases between them. CDR1 is MNHEY and CDR2 is SVGAGI in the germline V gene. The CDR3 has 15 amino acids. The CDR3 loop is CASSYSIAGNQPQHF. The CDR3 region has the DNA TGTGCCAGCAGTTACTCGATCGCGGGCAATCAGCCCCAGCATTTT.

The chain combines TRBV5-1 with TRBJ2-7; weak D call: TRBD1 (6 bases). This CDR3 is 15 amino acids long. Trimming removed 1 base from V and 6 bases from J, with 17 bases in between. Germline loops: CDR1 SGHRS, CDR2 YFSETQ. In nucleotides, the CDR3 is TGCGCCAGCAGCTTGACCCGGGACACGACCCGCGAGCAGTACTTC. It codes for CASSLTRDTTREQYF.

The CDR3 protein is CSVDIVGTSGGPGETQYF. The CDR3 nucleotides read TGCAGCGTTGATATCGTTGGGACTAGCGGGGGGCCCGGGGAGACCCAGTACTTC. The J gene is TRBJ2-5, the V gene TRBV29-1; 15 bases agree with TRBD2. Germline lookup yields CDR1 SQVTM and CDR2 ANQGSEA. The V and J ends lost 3 bases and 5 bases, in that order; junction bases with no gene match: 13. The CDR3 is made up of 18 amino acids.

V usage is TRBV19 and J usage is TRBJ1-5, with 7 bases matching TRBD1. After removal of 2 bases from V and 4 bases from J, the junction contained 5 bases not matched to a gene. The germline V gene has CDR1 LNHDA and CDR2 SQIVND (reference sequence). The CDR3 is 15 amino acids. The CDR3 nucleotides read TGTGCCAGTAGTATAAGCGGGACAGCAAATCAGCCCCAGCATTTT. This sequence encodes CASSISGTANQPQHF.

The V call is TRBV2, the J call TRBJ2-1; TRBD1 is a possible D gene (6 bases). V was shortened by 6 bases and J by 0 bases, with 12 bases between the two germline ends. CDR3 length: 15 residues. Looked up from germline, CDR1 is SNHLY and CDR2 is FYNNEI. CDR3 DNA sequence: TGTGCCAGCAGCCAGACGGACAGCTCCTACAATGAGCAGTTCTTC. Protein: CASSQTDSSYNEQFF.

This chain joins TRBV29-1 and TRBJ2-7, with TRBD1 as a possible D gene (5 bases). The CDR3 is 14 residues long. CDR1 and CDR2 (germline): SQVTM, ANQGSEA. Trimming removed 1 base at V and 2 bases at J, with 12 bases between. The CDR3 region is CSVEVPTATYEQYF. The CDR3, as DNA: TGCAGCGTTGAAGTTCCGACAGCGACCTACGAGCAGTACTTC.

The gene calls are TRBV4-1 and TRBJ2-7; TRBD2 matches 7 bases. Trimming cost V 2 bases and J 4 bases; bases outside gene matches: 5. This CDR3 region has 14 residues. CDR1 is MGHRA, CDR2 YSYEKL, per germline. This CDR3 reads CASSQLLGGYEQYF. The CDR3 DNA is TGCGCCAGCAGCCAACTCCTCGGGGGGTACGAGCAGTACTTC.

This sequence joins TRBV30 and TRBJ1-5; 7 bases match TRBD1. The germline gives CDR1 GTSNPN, CDR2 SVGIG (reference sequence). With 4 bases clipped from V and 6 bases from J, the junction kept 9 bases outside the gene matches. This CDR3 is built from 14 residues. CDR3 region: CAWNPTGDGQPQHF. As DNA, the CDR3 is TGTGCCTGGAATCCTACAGGGGACGGTCAGCCCCAGCATTTT.

This chain links TRBV6-5 with TRBJ1-4; D is undetermined. The CDR3 sequence is 16 residues long. In germline, CDR1 is MNHEY, CDR2 SVGAGI. Trimming shortened V by 3 bases and J by 5 bases, and 16 bases separated the two germline ends. Here the CDR3 DNA reads TGTGCCAGCAGTTATTCCTTTGGTGCGTCGAATGAAAAACTGTTTTTT. It specifies CASSYSFGASNEKLFF.

The chain employs TRBV29-1 and TRBJ2-2; 7 bases map to TRBD2. The trim removed 7 bases at V and 8 bases at J, leaving 13 bases unmatched. The CDR3 is 14 amino acids. CDR1 SQVTM and CDR2 ANQGSEA come from the germline V gene. CDR3 sequence reads: CSAESSGVTGELFF. CDR3 bases: TGCAGCGCCGAGTCGAGCGGGGTTACTGGGGAGCTGTTTTTT.

This rearrangement joins TRBV6-7 to TRBJ2-1; D is uncertain. TRBV6-7 is recorded as an ORF, its role being uncertain. The CDR3 loop spans 18 amino acids. Trimming took off 5 bases at V and 5 bases at J, with 25 bases between the two ends. Here the CDR3 reads CASSKGSALVHTNNEQFF. The CDR3 DNA is TGTGCCAGCAGTAAGGGTTCGGCCCTCGTACATACCAACAATGAGCAGTTCTTC.

CDR3: CAISGETGQETQYF. In DNA form, the CDR3 reads TGTGCCATCAGCGGAGAGACAGGCCAAGAGACCCAGTACTTC. J is TRBJ2-5 and V is TRBV10-3, with D possibly being TRBD1 (6 bases). CDR1 ENHRY and CDR2 SYGVKD come from the germline V gene. V was cut by 6 bases and J by 1 base, with 12 bases left in between. CDR3 length equals 14 residues.

The chain carries TRBV30 and TRBJ2-3, with 12 positions matching TRBD2. The CDR3 sequence is 15 residues long. The V gene's germline CDR1 is GTSNPN and CDR2 SVGIG (reference sequence). Germline trimming cut 5 bases from V and 1 base from J; bases unmatched to any gene: 4. CDR3 nucleotides: TGTGCCTGGGCCAGACTAGCGGGGGGCACAGATACGCAGTATTTT. Translating gives CAWARLAGGTDTQYF. Based on the CDR3 plus reference TRBV30 and TRBJ2-3, the full variable domain is SQTIHQWPATLVQPVGSPLSLECTVEGTSNPNLYWYRQAAGRGLQLLFYSVGIGQISSEVPQNLSASRPQDRQFILSSKKLLLSDSGFYLCAWARLAGGTDTQYFGPGTRLTVL.

The V call is TRBV29-1, the J call TRBJ2-3; D ambiguous. V shed 7 bases and J shed 6 bases, with 8 bases lying between them. Per the germline V gene, CDR1 is SQVTM and CDR2 is ANQGSEA. The CDR3 sequence is 10 residues long. CDR3: CSGRRDTQYF. Here the CDR3 DNA reads TGCAGCGGTCGAAGGGATACGCAGTATTTT.

This chain links TRBV7-8 with TRBJ2-3; 10 positions match TRBD2. V was clipped by 5 bases and J by 4 bases; unmatched bases: 12. Germline CDR1 is SGHVS and CDR2 is FQNEAQ. The CDR3 loop spans 17 amino acids. In nucleotides, the CDR3 is TGTGCCAGCAGCACCACCCCGGCTAGCGGGGGCGCAGATACGCAGTATTTT. It encodes CASSTTPASGGADTQYF.

The J gene is TRBJ1-1, the V gene TRBV9; TRBD1 aligns across 9 bases. The CDR3 has 17 residues. CDR1 and CDR2 from the germline V gene are SGDLS and YYNGEE. With V trimmed by 1 base and J by 4 bases, 11 bases remained unmatched. DNA for the CDR3: TGTGCCAGCAGCGTAACTCGGGACCGACAGGGGGGCACTGAAGCTTTCTTT. Its translation: CASSVTRDRQGGTEAFF.

The J gene is TRBJ2-3, the V gene TRBV29-1, with 7 bases that match TRBD2. Germline V lookup: CDR1 SQVTM, CDR2 ANQGSEA. J lost 0 bases, V lost 0 bases, and 12 bases had no gene match. The CDR3 has 18 residues. CDR3 in DNA: TGCAGCGTTGAAGACCCCGATCAGCGGGGAAGGAGCACAGATACGCAGTATTTT. Encoded protein: CSVEDPDQRGRSTDTQYF.

This clone appeared a few times. This sequence joins TRBV29-1 and TRBJ1-4, with a weak D call TRBD1 (5 bases). This CDR3 contains 11 residues. V shed 6 bases and J shed 5 bases, with 7 bases lying between them. Germline V CDR1 and CDR2: SQVTM, ANQGSEA. The CDR3 DNA reads TGCAGCGTCGGGGGGAATGAAAAACTGTTTTTT. Translation: CSVGGNEKLFF.

This clone was seen only once. This rearrangement joins TRBV25-1 to TRBJ2-1; D is perhaps TRBD2 (5 bases). Trimming took 0 bases from V and 3 from J, leaving 15 bases between them. CDR1 is MGHDK, CDR2 SYGVNS, per germline. This CDR3 has 17 residues. The CDR3 DNA follows: TGTGCCAGCAGTGAATATTCTGGAGGCGGGCTCTACAATGAGCAGTTCTTC. Protein sequence: CASSEYSGGGLYNEQFF.

This clone was recorded once. J is TRBJ1-1 and V is TRBV7-9; a weak D match, TRBD1 (6 bases). Germline V CDR1 and CDR2: SEHNR, FQNEAQ (reference sequence). The V and J ends lost 4 bases and 2 bases respectively, with 14 bases between them. CDR3 length equals 15 residues. CDR3 loop: CASSSPWGTNTEAFF. The CDR3 DNA sequence: TGTGCCAGCAGCTCCCCGTGGGGGACAAACACTGAAGCTTTCTTT.

The chain couples TRBV15 to TRBJ1-1; possible D gene TRBD1, 5 bases. V gave up 4 bases and J gave up 2 bases, with 8 bases separating them. The germline CDR1 and CDR2 sequences are LNHNV and YYDKDF (reference sequence). There are 13 residues in the CDR3. The CDR3 reads CATSNDRNTEAFF. The DNA for the CDR3 is TGTGCCACCAGCAACGACAGAAACACTGAAGCTTTCTTT.

V gene TRBV6-1 combines with J gene TRBJ2-7; 7 nucleotides line up with TRBD1. Germline V gene lookup returns CDR1 MNHNS and CDR2 SASEGT. CDR3 length: 14 residues. After removal of 1 base from V and 2 bases from J, the junction contained 2 bases not matched to a gene. This chain's CDR3 is CASSEEQGTYEQYF. Here the CDR3 DNA reads TGTGCCAGCAGTGAAGAACAGGGGACCTACGAGCAGTACTTC.

This clone has a handful of counts. The chain has TRBV30 and TRBJ2-5; D gene unclear. The germline V and J ends were trimmed by 3 bases and 5 bases, with 16 bases remaining between them. The CDR3 length is 14 residues. Germline CDR1 reads GTSNPN; CDR2 reads SVGIG (reference sequence). The CDR3 sequence: CAWSASVRGETQYF. CDR3 nucleotide sequence: TGTGCCTGGAGCGCGAGCGTGCGTGGCGAGACCCAGTACTTC. The variable domain in full, with the rest retrieved from reference TRBV30 and TRBJ2-5, is SQTIHQWPATLVQPVGSPLSLECTVEGTSNPNLYWYRQAAGRGLQLLFYSVGIGQISSEVPQNLSASRPQDRQFILSSKKLLLSDSGFYLCAWSASVRGETQYFGPGTRLLVL.

This clone was detected only a few times. CDR3 in amino acids: CASSRGTGPSNEQFF. For the CDR3, the DNA is TGTGCCAGTAGTAGAGGGACCGGACCCTCCAATGAGCAGTTCTTC. The chain is built from TRBV19 and TRBJ2-1; D possibly uses TRBD1 or TRBD2 (5 bases each). The CDR3 has 15 residues. CDR1 is LNHDA, CDR2 SQIVND, per germline (reference sequence). V lost 4 bases and J 6 bases, leaving 16 bases between the germline ends.

The chain joins TRBV4-1 to TRBJ1-2, with 7 bases matching TRBD1. The CDR3 has 16 amino acids. V lost 1 base and J lost 8; bases outside the gene matches: 13. CDR1 and CDR2 from the germline V gene are MGHRA and YSYEKL. The CDR3 loop is CASSQVGSYRGGGYTF. The CDR3 region has the DNA TGCGCCAGCAGCCAAGTTGGTTCATACAGGGGCGGAGGCTACACCTTC.

The chain employs TRBV2 and TRBJ2-3, with a tentative D call TRBD2 (6 bases). Trimming pared 3 bases from V and 2 bases from J, leaving 15 bases between. CDR1 is SNHLY, CDR2 FYNNEI, per germline. The CDR3 sequence is 16 residues long. CDR3 residues: CASSDDFGGLTDTQYF. The CDR3 DNA sequence: TGTGCCAGCAGTGATGATTTCGGGGGACTCACAGATACGCAGTATTTT.